This T cell receptor beta chain was identified during a study of T cells in Graves' hyperthyroidism and ophthalmopathy. Across the whole study: The authors collected peripheral blood at initial diagnosis, before any treatment. Study-wide results and caveats: In blood, most of the thyroid clonotypes expanded above 0.001 were also present.

Amplified TCR beta CDR3 regions came from RNA transcripts. First-round RT-PCR targeting the TCR CDR3 was performed with the HTBI primer set. TCRdb redid the calling of the multiplex PCR reads with MiXCR, one entry per CDR3 protein. The sample lists a few hundred thousand distinct CDR3 sequences, roughly 14% seen once, with over 12% in the top ten. These patients, aged 18 to 65, had recently diagnosed hyperthyroidism lasting under 2 months. Patients were excluded for uncontrolled infection, other autoimmune disease, pregnancy or lactation. The germline CDR1 and CDR2 sequences are PRHDT and FYEKMQ (reference sequence). Trimming removed 5 bases from V and 2 bases from J, with 16 bases in between. This CDR3 has 16 residues. This clonotype was seen more than once but under ten times. Its antigen is as yet unknown.

Input material: blood. The J gene is TRBJ1-3, the V gene TRBV13; D may be TRBD1 (6 bases). The clonotype comes from a woman in her late teens or twenties with Graves' hyperthyroidism. The CDR3 DNA sequence: TGTGCCAGCAGCCCCCTAGGGGGATCAACTGGAAACACCATATATTTT. This codes for CASSPLGGSTGNTIYF.